The entry that follows covers one TCR beta chain sequence. The antigen remains unidentified. Other nucleotide sequences in the sample specify the same CDR3. The sample comes from a study of shared clonotypes between healthy human individuals. General study results and limits: Clonotypes which were not shared had lower generation probabilities than clonotypes that all four donors shared.

The V gene's germline CDR1 is SEHNR and CDR2 FQNEAQ (reference sequence). The CDR3 sequence is 15 residues long. Trimming took 1 base from V and 4 from J; bases not matched to a gene: 3. Profiled with immunoSEQ multiplex PCR; TCRdb holds only in-frame clones, not every one. The table records about 2.4 million clones, roughly 93% of them present only once. Sequenced sample: naive CD4+ T cells from PBMCs. Subset here: CD45RA+ positively selected. This TCR was sampled from a man aged 18 to 30 in good health. Some clones in this sample may be carry-over from other donors' samples. The chain recombines TRBV7-9 with TRBJ2-7, with 11 nucleotides matching TRBD2. CDR3: CASSLGLAGGYEQYF. The CDR3 DNA follows: TGTGCCAGCAGCTTAGGGTTAGCGGGAGGGTACGAGCAGTACTTC.